This TCR beta chain was found in a study of blood T cell repertoires in COVID-19. Looked up from germline, CDR1 is SGHRS and CDR2 is YFSETQ. Trimming pared 0 bases from V and 6 bases from J, leaving 13 bases between. The CDR3 sequence is 15 residues long. TCRdb's table, derived via immunoSEQ multiplex PCR, lists solely in-frame clones and lacks some. Seen here are 110,000 or so clones, approximately 79% observed once, and the top ten hold about 2.5%. The sequenced sample was peripheral blood. The rearrangement joins TRBV5-1 to TRBJ1-5; D is unclear. The receptor comes from a man between 50 and 59 years old with acute or convalescent COVID-19. CDR3 in amino acids: CASSLGGIRGQPQHF. The CDR3 DNA reads as TGCGCCAGCAGCTTGGGTGGGATTCGGGGTCAGCCCCAGCATTTT.